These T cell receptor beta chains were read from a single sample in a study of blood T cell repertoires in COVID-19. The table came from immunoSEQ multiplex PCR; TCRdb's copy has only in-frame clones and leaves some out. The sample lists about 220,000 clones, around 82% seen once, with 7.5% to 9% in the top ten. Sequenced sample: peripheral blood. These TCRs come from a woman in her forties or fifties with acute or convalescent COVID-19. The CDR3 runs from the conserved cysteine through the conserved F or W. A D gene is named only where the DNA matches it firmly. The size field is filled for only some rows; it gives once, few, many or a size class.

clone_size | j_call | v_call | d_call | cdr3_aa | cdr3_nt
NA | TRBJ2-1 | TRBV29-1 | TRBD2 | CSVESGTSGPAWFF | TGCAGCGTTGAATCCGGGACTAGCGGCCCCGCGTGGTTCTTC
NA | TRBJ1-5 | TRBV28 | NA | CASSQHGDNQPQHF | TGTGCCAGCAGTCAACATGGTGACAATCAGCCCCAGCATTTT
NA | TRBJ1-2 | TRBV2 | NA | CASRGEMSGYTF | TGTGCCAGCAGGGGCGAAATGTCGGGCTACACCTTC
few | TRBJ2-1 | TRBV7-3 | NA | CASSPSLYNEQFF | TGTGCCAGCAGCCCTTCCCTCTACAATGAGCAGTTCTTC
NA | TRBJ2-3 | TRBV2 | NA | CASGGSPNVDTQYF | TGTGCCAGCGGTGGTAGTCCTAATGTCGATACGCAGTATTTT
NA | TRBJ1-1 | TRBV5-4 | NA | CASSSEIRAANTEAFF | TGTGCCAGCAGCTCCGAGATCAGGGCTGCGAACACTGAAGCTTTCTTT
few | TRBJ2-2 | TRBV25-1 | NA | CASSQNRATAGGELFF | TGTGCCAGCAGCCAAAATAGGGCGACCGCGGGCGGGGAGCTGTTTTTT
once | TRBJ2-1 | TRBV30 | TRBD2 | CAWSGDEGLAGVYYNEQFF | TGTGCCTGGAGTGGAGACGAGGGACTAGCGGGAGTTTACTACAATGAGCAGTTCTTC
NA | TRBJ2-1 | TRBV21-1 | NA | CASNMRRERYNEQFF | TGTGCCAGCAACATGCGGCGGGAGCGGTACAATGAGCAGTTCTTC
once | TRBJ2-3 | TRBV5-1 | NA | CASSLGVRTDTQYF | TGCGCCAGCAGCTTGGGCGTCCGCACAGATACGCAGTATTTT
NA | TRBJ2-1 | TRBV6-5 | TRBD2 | CASSGTSGNVNEQFF | TGTGCCAGCTCGGGGACTAGCGGGAACGTCAATGAGCAGTTCTTC
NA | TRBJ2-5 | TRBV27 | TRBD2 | CASSLSSGAETQYF | TGTGCCAGCAGTCTATCTAGCGGGGCGGAGACCCAGTACTTC
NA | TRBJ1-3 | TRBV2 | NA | CASPDSSGNTIYF | TGTGCCAGCCCAGACAGCTCTGGAAACACCATATATTTT
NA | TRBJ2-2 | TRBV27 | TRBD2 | CASSSMGLAETGELFF | TGTGCCAGCAGTTCCATGGGACTAGCGGAGACCGGGGAGCTGTTTTTT
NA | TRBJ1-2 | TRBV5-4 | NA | CASSLGGGNNYGYTF | TGTGCCAGCAGCCTAGGCGGGGGCAATAACTATGGCTACACCTTC
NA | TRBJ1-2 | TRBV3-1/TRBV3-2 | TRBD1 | CASSQEGQDGYTF | TGTGCCAGCAGCCAGGAAGGACAGGATGGCTACACCTTC
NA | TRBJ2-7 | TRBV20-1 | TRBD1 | CSARTGGEQYF | TGCAGTGCTAGGACAGGGGGGGAGCAGTACTTC
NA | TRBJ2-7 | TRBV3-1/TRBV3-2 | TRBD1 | CASSQRDRDEQYF | TGTGCCAGCAGCCAAAGGGACAGGGACGAGCAGTACTTC
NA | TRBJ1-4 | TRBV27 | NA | CASSLFGGGGKLFF | TGTGCCAGCAGTTTATTTGGAGGGGGAGGGAAACTGTTTTTT
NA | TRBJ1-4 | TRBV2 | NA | CASIRTEPNEKLFF | TGTGCCAGCATTAGGACAGAGCCTAATGAAAAACTGTTTTTT
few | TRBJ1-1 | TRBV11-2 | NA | CASSTGQTFGAFF | TGTGCCAGCAGCACCGGACAGACTTTTGGAGCTTTCTTT
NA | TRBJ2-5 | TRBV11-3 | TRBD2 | CASIHEGGNQETQYF | TGTGCCAGCATTCACGAGGGAGGGAACCAAGAGACCCAGTACTTC
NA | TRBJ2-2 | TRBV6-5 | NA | CATLRTGTGELFF | TGTGCCACCCTTCGAACAGGGACCGGGGAGCTGTTTTTT
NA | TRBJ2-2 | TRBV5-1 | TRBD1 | CASRREGQGNTGELFF | TGCGCCAGCAGGAGGGAAGGACAGGGGAACACCGGGGAGCTGTTTTTT
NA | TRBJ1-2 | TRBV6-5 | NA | CASSYSGQGSYGYTF | TGTGCCAGCAGTTACTCGGGGCAGGGTAGCTATGGCTACACCTTC